This T cell receptor beta chain was observed in a study of shared clonotypes between healthy human individuals (TCRdb year 2020). At the level of the whole study: Three men and a couple of women, aged 18 to 49 years, made up the cohort. To estimate repertoire size and how much clonotypes are shared between individuals, the study performed deep sequencing of blood TCR repertoires from a few healthy adults. To increase sequencing depth and limit assay-specific biases, TCR repertoire library preparation and sequencing were carried out by different laboratories using diverse techniques. Per donor, three plates each were used for CD4 naive and CD4 memory, two for CD8 naive, and one for CD8 memory. Per donor, leukapheresis produced somewhere between about 0.9 and 9 billion PBMCs. General study outcomes and caveats: The genetic and exposure-history diversity represented was limited by the small number of donors. Pairwise subsampling indicated that sequencing depth was expected to affect the degree of clonotype sharing among donors. Sampling was limited to blood, and TCR repertoires in tissue likely differ from TCR repertoires in blood. Rarefaction of sorted-subset datasets indicated incomplete sequencing despite the large sequencing depth. Larger estimated clonotype richness was generally found for naive subsets than for memory subsets. About 5% of naive CD4, around 3.6% of naive CD8, approximately 2.2% of memory CD4, and about 0.4% of memory CD8 clonotypes were shared across several donors. Compared with non-shared clonotypes, the clonotypes found in all four sorted-subset donors had higher generation probabilities.

Points on this clone: Its antigen is unknown. There are no base qualities to consult, and no much larger clone falls within one base.

TCR CDR3 regions were amplified from genomic DNA by multiplex PCR using the deep immunoSEQ assay. Extracted genomic DNA from each cell subset was distributed evenly across all wells of several immunoSEQ 96-well plates, and each plate was treated as a replicate. For sorted subsets, each replicate PCR was loaded with about 200 ng genomic DNA, equivalent to some 27,000 T cell genomes. The purified libraries were quantified using a Qubit 3.0 fluorometer, sized with a Bioanalyzer 2100, and then quantified again using the KAPA Library Quantification kit. Every immunoSEQ 96-well plate was sequenced on a dedicated single-read 150-cycle Illumina NextSeq 550 flow cell. On the study's bioinformatics: The immunoSEQ output contained only junctional sequences without quality scores, so filtering could not match that applied to full-length reads. Sequences were annotated with PyIR, a Python wrapper for IgBLAST v1.9, and V/J genes and CDR3 were assigned using IMGT germline references. Reads were filtered out if the reads had weak V/J assignments (E-value above 1e-6), no CDR3, stop codons, out-of-frame junctions, or ambiguous translated residues. V3J clonotypes were defined as sequences sharing an identical inferred V gene, J gene, and CDR3 amino acid sequence. To compute the percentage overlap between repertoires, the number of shared unique clonotypes was divided by the size of the smaller repertoire. Three approaches were used to assess repertoire richness: RTK rarefaction, the Chao1 estimator, and Recon v2.1 estimates of unobserved clonotypes. Generation probabilities for all TCRbeta clonotypes obtained by the gDNA method from a few donors were computed using OLGA. TCRdb stores this immuneACCESS table with in-frame sequences only. Part of the clones is absent; in the studies checked, under half of the shortfall reflects unresolved V genes, and no reason is known for the rest. V and J calls and clone size follow that table, whereas D and trimming were derived from the DNA. This sample holds a few million clones; approximately 95% were observed only once. The biggest ten clones account for 0.39% of the sample.

The germline V end is reduced by 3 bases and the J end by 5 bases; junction bases left unmatched: 9. According to the germline V gene, CDR1 reads KGHSH and CDR2 reads LQKENI. The CDR3 spans 16 residues, from the cysteine through the phenylalanine. The sequence is cut down to CDR3 DNA, 48 bases in frame from base 1. The donors were healthy, HIV-negative adults with no recently reported acute infections or vaccinations. Every donor was a Caucasian adult living in Nashville, Tennessee, USA. CD4+ T cells were enriched through magnetic negative selection, after which naive cells were positively selected on CD45RA and the remaining negative fraction served as the memory subset. Blood was obtained by leukapheresis, after which PBMCs were separated by Ficoll-Histopaque density gradient centrifugation and cryopreserved in liquid nitrogen vapor phase. Analytical flow cytometry was used to check the purity and quantity of each magnetically sorted T cell population. Genomic DNA was isolated from every sorted fraction and measured by UV absorbance on a Nanodrop 2000c.

The chain is encoded by TRBV18 joined to TRBJ2-3, with 9 middle bases fitting TRBD1. The sequence was collected from a man aged 18 to 30 in good health. Some clones in this sample may be carry-over from other donors' samples. The sample comprised naive CD4+ T cells from PBMCs. Sample cell subset or site, as interpreted from the label and publication: CD45RA+ positively selected. The nucleotide sequence reads TGTGCCAGCTCACCGAAACAGGGGGCGTTGGGAGATACGCAGTATTTT. Protein translation: CASSPKQGALGDTQYF.